Listed below are T cell receptor beta chains from one sample, sequenced in a study of shared clonotypes between healthy human individuals. Some clones are missing from TCRdb's copy, which holds only in-frame ones; the method was immunoSEQ multiplex PCR. Here the sample spans about 2.3 million clones, about 90% being singletons. The sequencing sample was made of naive CD4+ T cells from PBMCs. The source of these receptors is a young man in good health. Some clones in this sample may be carry-over from other donors' samples. Both conserved end residues are part of each CDR3. D genes are given only for firm matches. Not all rows give a size; the values are once, few, many and, for expanded clones, a class.

.	TRBV10-3	TRBD1	TRBJ2-7	CAISYVNRDRAAEQYF	TGTGCCATCAGTTACGTAAACCGGGACAGGGCAGCCGAGCAGTACTTC
.	TRBV28	.	TRBJ1-1	CASRNTEAFF	TGTGCCAGTAGGAACACTGAAGCTTTCTTT
.	TRBV6-6	TRBD2	TRBJ2-2	CASTGGGSSNTGELFF	TGTGCCAGCACGGGGGGAGGGTCCTCGAACACCGGGGAGCTGTTTTTT
.	TRBV28	TRBD2	TRBJ2-7	CASRQSSGSQYEQYF	TGTGCCAGCAGACAGAGTAGCGGGAGTCAATACGAGCAGTACTTC
.	TRBV27	.	TRBJ2-3	CASSPTGAVTDTQYF	TGTGCCAGCAGCCCGACGGGGGCCGTCACAGATACGCAGTATTTT
few	TRBV29-1	.	TRBJ1-1	CSVREGITEAFF	TGCAGCGTTCGGGAAGGTATTACTGAAGCTTTCTTT
once	TRBV7-9	.	TRBJ2-7	CASSLGSYEQYF	TGTGCCAGCAGCTTGGGATCCTACGAGCAGTACTTC
.	TRBV27	.	TRBJ2-1	CASRLARYNEQFF	TGTGCCAGCAGGCTAGCGAGGTACAATGAGCAGTTCTTC
.	TRBV7-3	.	TRBJ2-2	CASSLNYPAGELFF	TGTGCCAGCAGCTTAAACTACCCAGCCGGGGAGCTGTTTTTT
once	TRBV18	.	TRBJ1-6	CASSLLGAENSPLHF	TGTGCCAGCTCCCTATTGGGGGCGGAGAATTCACCCCTCCACTTT
.	TRBV5-1	TRBD1	TRBJ2-5	CASSSGRGQGIETQYF	TGCGCCAGCAGCTCGGGTAGGGGACAGGGGATAGAGACCCAGTACTTC
.	TRBV9	TRBD2	TRBJ2-7	CASSALAGLTGEQYF	TGTGCCAGCAGCGCCCTAGCGGGTCTGACTGGCGAGCAGTACTTC
.	TRBV2	TRBD1	TRBJ2-7	CASSTTGTGPYEQYF	TGTGCCAGCAGTACTACCGGGACAGGACCCTACGAGCAGTACTTC
.	TRBV18	.	TRBJ1-1	CASSPPYRASNTEAFF	TGTGCCAGCTCACCACCATACAGAGCTTCGAACACTGAAGCTTTCTTT
.	TRBV2	.	TRBJ1-1	CASSGHTEAFF	TGTGCCAGCAGCGGACACACTGAAGCTTTCTTT
.	TRBV11-3	TRBD1	TRBJ2-4	CASSETGLNIQYF	TGTGCCAGCAGCGAGACAGGGTTAAACATTCAGTACTTC
.	TRBV18	.	TRBJ2-1	CASSLPGWGKFF	TGTGCCAGCTCACTGCCGGGGTGGGGGAAGTTCTTC
.	TRBV6-1	.	TRBJ1-5	CASSDQWEINQPQHF	TGTGCCAGCAGTGATCAATGGGAGATCAATCAGCCCCAGCATTTT
.	TRBV5-1	.	TRBJ2-1	CASSDVQGGAYNEQFF	TGCGCCAGCAGCGATGTACAGGGAGGGGCCTACAATGAGCAGTTCTTC
once	TRBV9	TRBD1	TRBJ2-1	CASSYPGTGGFVDEQFF	TGTGCCAGCAGCTACCCCGGGACAGGGGGCTTTGTCGATGAGCAGTTCTTC
.	TRBV5-6	.	TRBJ1-2	CASSDLTDRWGRGYTF	TGTGCCAGCAGCGACCTTACCGACAGGTGGGGACGTGGCTACACCTTC
.	TRBV6-6	.	TRBJ2-3	CASSYPQSTDTQYF	TGTGCCAGCAGTTATCCCCAGTCCACAGATACGCAGTATTTT
.	TRBV9	.	TRBJ2-5	CASSVVGPGTQYF	TGTGCCAGCAGCGTAGTCGGCCCCGGGACCCAGTACTTC
once	TRBV23-1	.	TRBJ2-2	CASSHPEASHTTGELFF	TGCGCCAGCAGTCACCCGGAGGCTTCCCACACGACCGGGGAGCTGTTTTTT
.	TRBV5-1	.	TRBJ1-1	CASSRDGQNTEAFF	TGCGCCAGCAGCAGGGACGGGCAGAACACTGAAGCTTTCTTT
few	TRBV5-1	TRBD2	TRBJ2-1	CASSLGLAGYNEQFF	TGCGCCAGCAGCTTGGGGCTAGCGGGTTACAATGAGCAGTTCTTC
.	TRBV5-1	.	TRBJ2-7	CASSSWTASSEQYF	TGCGCCAGCAGCTCCTGGACAGCATCGAGCGAGCAGTACTTC
.	TRBV5-4	.	TRBJ1-2	CASSLYRQNNYGYTF	TGTGCCAGCAGCTTGTATCGACAGAACAACTATGGCTACACCTTC
.	TRBV4-2	.	TRBJ1-2	CASSQVDSTNYGYTF	TGTGCCAGCAGCCAAGTCGACAGCACTAACTATGGCTACACCTTC
.	TRBV10-1	.	TRBJ1-6	CASSDRSGRGSPLHF	TGCGCCAGCAGTGACAGGAGCGGAAGAGGTTCACCCCTCCACTTT
.	TRBV27	.	TRBJ2-2	CASRPHSGGNTGELFF	TGTGCCAGCAGGCCCCACAGCGGAGGCAACACCGGGGAGCTGTTTTTT
.	TRBV6-1	TRBD1	TRBJ1-2	CASSVSGQGTYGYTF	TGTGCCAGCAGTGTCTCGGGACAGGGGACGTATGGCTACACCTTC
.	TRBV19	TRBD2	TRBJ2-1	CATRGVAGTREQFF	TGTGCCACCCGGGGGGTAGCGGGAACGCGGGAGCAGTTCTTC
.	TRBV5-1	.	TRBJ1-1	CASSLGAGRGTEAFF	TGCGCCAGCAGCTTGGGGGCAGGGCGAGGGACTGAAGCTTTCTTT
.	TRBV27	TRBD2	TRBJ2-7	CASKSRAGAGEQYF	TGTGCCAGCAAGAGTAGAGCGGGAGCTGGGGAGCAGTACTTC
.	TRBV5-1	.	TRBJ2-7	CASSWGPSYEQYF	TGCGCCAGCAGCTGGGGGCCGTCCTACGAGCAGTACTTC
.	TRBV5-1	TRBD1	TRBJ1-2	CASSIGTGASDGYTF	TGCGCCAGCAGCATAGGGACAGGCGCTTCGGATGGCTACACCTTC
.	TRBV2	TRBD2	TRBJ2-7	CASRKTSGTYEQYF	TGTGCCAGCAGGAAGACTAGCGGAACTTACGAGCAGTACTTC
.	TRBV2	.	TRBJ1-4	CASLQLNEKLFF	TGTGCTTCCCTGCAGCTTAATGAAAAACTGTTTTTT
once	TRBV7-2	TRBD1	TRBJ1-1	CASSLMGQGVTEAFF	TGTGCCAGCAGCTTAATGGGACAGGGTGTCACTGAAGCTTTCTTT
.	TRBV4-2	TRBD1	TRBJ1-5	CASSQEVGQYNQPQHF	TGTGCCAGCAGCCAAGAGGTGGGACAGTACAATCAGCCCCAGCATTTT
.	TRBV19	.	TRBJ1-1	CASSTSARVVAFF	TGTGCCAGTAGTACTAGCGCCAGGGTGGTAGCTTTCTTT
once	TRBV7-8	TRBD2	TRBJ2-5	CASSLGGAGVPKETQYF	TGTGCCAGCAGCTTAGGTGGAGCGGGGGTCCCGAAAGAGACCCAGTACTTC
once	TRBV7-9	.	TRBJ2-1	CASSFFARVILDEQFF	TGTGCCAGCAGCTTTTTTGCCAGGGTTATATTAGATGAGCAGTTCTTC
.	TRBV20-1	.	TRBJ1-2	CSAARDYGYTF	TGCAGTGCCGCGCGGGACTATGGCTACACCTTC
.	TRBV5-1	TRBD2	TRBJ2-3	CASSLAGLAGGTDTQYF	TGCGCCAGCAGCTTGGCGGGACTAGCGGGAGGCACAGATACGCAGTATTTT
.	TRBV7-8	.	TRBJ1-3	CASSPHDYDGNTIYF	TGTGCCAGCAGCCCCCATGACTATGATGGAAACACCATATATTTT
.	TRBV9	TRBD1	TRBJ1-2	CASSGYRGLLSGYTF	TGTGCCAGCAGCGGATACAGGGGGCTGCTAAGTGGCTACACCTTC